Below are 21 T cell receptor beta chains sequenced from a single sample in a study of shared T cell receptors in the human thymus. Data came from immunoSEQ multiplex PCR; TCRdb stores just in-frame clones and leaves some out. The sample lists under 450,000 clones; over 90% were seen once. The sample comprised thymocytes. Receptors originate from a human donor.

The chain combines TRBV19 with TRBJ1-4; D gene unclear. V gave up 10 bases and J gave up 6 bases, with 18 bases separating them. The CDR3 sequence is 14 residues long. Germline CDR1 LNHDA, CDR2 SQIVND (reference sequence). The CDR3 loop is CATFSRGMDEKLFF. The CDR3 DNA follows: TGTGCCACTTTCTCGCGGGGAATGGATGAAAAACTGTTTTTT.

CDR3 in amino acids: CASSQTGSGANVLTF. CDR3 nucleotides: TGCGCCAGCAGCCAGACAGGGAGCGGGGCCAACGTCCTGACTTTC. The V and J genes are TRBV5-1 and TRBJ2-6; TRBD1 aligns across 7 bases. Trimming at V came to 4 bases and at J to 4 bases, leaving 5 bases not matched to a gene. CDR1 is SGHRS, CDR2 YFSETQ, per germline. This CDR3 contains 15 residues.

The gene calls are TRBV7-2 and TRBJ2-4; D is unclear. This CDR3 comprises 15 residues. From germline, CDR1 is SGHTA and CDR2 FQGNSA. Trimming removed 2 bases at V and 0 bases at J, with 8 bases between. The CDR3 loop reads CASSLPGVAKNIQYF. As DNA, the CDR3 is TGTGCCAGCAGCTTACCGGGTGTAGCCAAAAACATTCAGTACTTC.

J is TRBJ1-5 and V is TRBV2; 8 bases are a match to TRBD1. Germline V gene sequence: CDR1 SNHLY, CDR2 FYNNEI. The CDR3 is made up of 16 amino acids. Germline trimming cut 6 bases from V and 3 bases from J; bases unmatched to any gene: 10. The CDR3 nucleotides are TGTGCCAGCAGCCGGTTGACAGGGGTGGACAATCAGCCCCAGCATTTT. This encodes CASSRLTGVDNQPQHF. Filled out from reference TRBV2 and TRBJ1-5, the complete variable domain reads EPEVTQTPSHQVTQMGQEVILRCVPISNHLYFYWYRQILGQKVEFLVSFYNNEISEKSEIFDDQFSVERPDGSNFTLKIRSTKLEDSAMYFCASSRLTGVDNQPQHFGDGTRLSIL.

CDR3 residues: CASSLVLGDTGELFF. The CDR3 DNA is TGCGCCAGCAGCTTGGTTCTGGGAGACACCGGGGAGCTGTTTTTT. The chain has TRBV5-1 and TRBJ2-2; D perhaps matches TRBD2 (5 bases). Germline CDR1 is SGHRS and CDR2 is YFSETQ. The CDR3 is 15 residues long. Trimming stripped 0 bases from V and 3 bases from J, with 9 bases between.

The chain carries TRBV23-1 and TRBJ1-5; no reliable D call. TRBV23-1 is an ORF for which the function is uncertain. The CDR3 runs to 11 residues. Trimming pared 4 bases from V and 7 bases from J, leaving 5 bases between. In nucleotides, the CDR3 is TGCGCCAGCAGTCGGCAGCAGCCCCAGCATTTT. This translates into CASSRQQPQHF.

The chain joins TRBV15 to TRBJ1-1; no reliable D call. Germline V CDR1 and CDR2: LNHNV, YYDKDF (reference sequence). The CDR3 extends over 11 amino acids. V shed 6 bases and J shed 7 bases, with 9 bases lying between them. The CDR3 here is CATRGRDEAFF. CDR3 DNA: TGTGCCACCAGAGGAAGGGATGAAGCTTTCTTT.

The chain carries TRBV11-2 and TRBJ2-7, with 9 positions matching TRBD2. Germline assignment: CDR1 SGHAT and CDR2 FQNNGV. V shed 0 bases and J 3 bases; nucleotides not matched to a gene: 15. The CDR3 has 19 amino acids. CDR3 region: CASSLDMRTSVSAIYEQYF. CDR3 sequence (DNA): TGTGCCAGCAGCTTAGATATGCGGACTAGCGTGTCGGCTATCTACGAGCAGTACTTC.

The DNA for the CDR3 is TGTGCCAGTAGTTCCACCGCTACTAGCGGGAGGGAGCAAGAGACCCAGTACTTC. Amino acids: CASSSTATSGREQETQYF. The chain couples TRBV19 to TRBJ2-5; 13 bases fit TRBD2. The ends lost 5 bases at V and 2 bases at J; junction bases unmatched: 11. The CDR3 has 18 amino acids. Germline lookup yields CDR1 LNHDA and CDR2 SQIVND (reference sequence).

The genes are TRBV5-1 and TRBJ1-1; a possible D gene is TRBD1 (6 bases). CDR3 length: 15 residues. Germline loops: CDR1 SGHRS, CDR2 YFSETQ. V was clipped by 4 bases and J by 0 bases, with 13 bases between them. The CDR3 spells CASSVTGQLNTEAFF. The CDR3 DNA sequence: TGCGCCAGCAGCGTAACAGGACAGCTGAACACTGAAGCTTTCTTT. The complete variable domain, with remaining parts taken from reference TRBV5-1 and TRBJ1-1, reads KAGVTQTPRYLIKTRGQQVTLSCSPISGHRSVSWYQQTPGQGLQFLFEYFSETQRNKGNFPGRFSGRQFSNSRSEMNVSTLELGDSALYLCASSVTGQLNTEAFFGQGTRLTVV.

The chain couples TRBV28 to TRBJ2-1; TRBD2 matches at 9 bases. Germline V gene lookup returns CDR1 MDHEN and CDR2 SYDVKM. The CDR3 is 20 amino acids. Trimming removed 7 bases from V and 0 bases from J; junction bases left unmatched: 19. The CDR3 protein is CASISESGRTTVGSYNEQFF. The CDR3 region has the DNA TGTGCCAGCATCTCCGAGAGCGGGAGGACGACCGTAGGCTCCTACAATGAGCAGTTCTTC. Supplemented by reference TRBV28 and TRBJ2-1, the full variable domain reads DVKVTQSSRYLVKRTGEKVFLECVQDMDHENMFWYRQDPGLGLRLIYFSYDVKMKEKGDIPEGYSVSREKKERFSLILESASTNQTSMYLCASISESGRTTVGSYNEQFFGPGTRLTVL.

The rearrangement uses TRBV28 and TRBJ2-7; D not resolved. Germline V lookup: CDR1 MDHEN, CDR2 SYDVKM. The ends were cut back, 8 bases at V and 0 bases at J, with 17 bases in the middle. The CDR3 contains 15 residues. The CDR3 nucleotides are TGTGCCAGCCACCCAACTACCAGAAGCTCCTACGAGCAGTACTTC. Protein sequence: CASHPTTRSSYEQYF.

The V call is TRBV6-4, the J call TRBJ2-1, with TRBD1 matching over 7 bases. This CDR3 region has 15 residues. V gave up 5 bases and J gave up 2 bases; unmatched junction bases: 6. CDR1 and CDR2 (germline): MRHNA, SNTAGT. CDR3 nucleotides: TGTGCCAGCAGTCAAACAGGGGAACCCTACAATGAGCAGTTCTTC. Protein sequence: CASSQTGEPYNEQFF.

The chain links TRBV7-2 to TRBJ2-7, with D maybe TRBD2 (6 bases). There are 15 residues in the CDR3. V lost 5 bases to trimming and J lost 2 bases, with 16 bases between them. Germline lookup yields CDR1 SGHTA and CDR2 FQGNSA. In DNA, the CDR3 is TGTGCCAGCAGCCTAGGACTATTCGCACCCTACGAGCAGTACTTC. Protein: CASSLGLFAPYEQYF.

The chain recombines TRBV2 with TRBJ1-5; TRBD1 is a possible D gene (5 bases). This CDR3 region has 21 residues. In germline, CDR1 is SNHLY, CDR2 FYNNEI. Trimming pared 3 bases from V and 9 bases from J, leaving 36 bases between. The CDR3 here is CASSDCVLFPSQAGVGRPQHF. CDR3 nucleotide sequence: TGTGCCAGCAGTGATTGTGTTTTGTTTCCTTCACAGGCGGGTGTGGGTCGGCCCCAGCATTTT. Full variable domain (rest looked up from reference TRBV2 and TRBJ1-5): EPEVTQTPSHQVTQMGQEVILRCVPISNHLYFYWYRQILGQKVEFLVSFYNNEISEKSEIFDDQFSVERPDGSNFTLKIRSTKLEDSAMYFCASSDCVLFPSQAGVGRPQHFGDGTRLSIL.

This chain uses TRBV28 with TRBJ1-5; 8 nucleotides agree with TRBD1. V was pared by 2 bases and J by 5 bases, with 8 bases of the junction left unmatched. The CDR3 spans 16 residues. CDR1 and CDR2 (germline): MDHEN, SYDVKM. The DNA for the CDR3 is TGTGCCAGCAGTTTAGGGGACAGGACGAGGGATCAGCCCCAGCATTTT. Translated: CASSLGDRTRDQPQHF.

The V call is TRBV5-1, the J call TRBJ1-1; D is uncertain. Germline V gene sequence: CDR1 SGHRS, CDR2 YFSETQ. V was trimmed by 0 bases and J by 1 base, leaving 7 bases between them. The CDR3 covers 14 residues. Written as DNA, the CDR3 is TGCGCCAGCAGCTTGGGGGGTAGGAACACTGAAGCTTTCTTT. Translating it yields CASSLGGRNTEAFF. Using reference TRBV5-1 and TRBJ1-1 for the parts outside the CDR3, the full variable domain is KAGVTQTPRYLIKTRGQQVTLSCSPISGHRSVSWYQQTPGQGLQFLFEYFSETQRNKGNFPGRFSGRQFSNSRSEMNVSTLELGDSALYLCASSLGGRNTEAFFGQGTRLTVV.

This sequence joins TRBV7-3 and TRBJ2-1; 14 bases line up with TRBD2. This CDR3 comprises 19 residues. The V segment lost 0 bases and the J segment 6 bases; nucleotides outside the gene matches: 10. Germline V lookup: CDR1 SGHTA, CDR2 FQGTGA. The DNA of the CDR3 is TGTGCCAGCAGCTTAACGCCAGGGACTAGCGGGAGTCTTGGCAATGAGCAGTTCTTC. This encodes CASSLTPGTSGSLGNEQFF.

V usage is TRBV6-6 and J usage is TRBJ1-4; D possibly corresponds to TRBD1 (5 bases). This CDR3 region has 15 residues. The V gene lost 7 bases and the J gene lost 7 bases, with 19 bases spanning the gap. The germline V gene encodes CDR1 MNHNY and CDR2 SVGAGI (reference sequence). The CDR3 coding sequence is TGTGCCAGCACCAACGGGTACAGGAAGGTTGAAAAACTGTTTTTT. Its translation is CASTNGYRKVEKLFF.

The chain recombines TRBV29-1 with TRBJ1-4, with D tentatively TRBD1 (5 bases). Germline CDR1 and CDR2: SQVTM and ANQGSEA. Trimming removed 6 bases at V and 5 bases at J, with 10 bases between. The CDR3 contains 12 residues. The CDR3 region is CSVAQANEKLFF. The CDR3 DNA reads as TGCAGCGTGGCACAGGCCAATGAAAAACTGTTTTTT.

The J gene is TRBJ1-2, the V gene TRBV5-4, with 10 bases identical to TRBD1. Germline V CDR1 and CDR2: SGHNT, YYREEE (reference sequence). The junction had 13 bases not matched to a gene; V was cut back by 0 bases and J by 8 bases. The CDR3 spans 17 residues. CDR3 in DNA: TGTGCCAGCAGCTTGGGCCGGGACAGGGGACTTCGATCCGGCTACACCTTC. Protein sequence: CASSLGRDRGLRSGYTF.